This T cell receptor beta chain was observed in a study of neurological immune-mediated disorders. The study's findings and limits: None of the CDR3 amino acid sequences of expanded clones were shared across subjects, and this suggested private repertoires in all groups.

About this clonotype itself: Its specificity is not known. A read error may be the cause here, since a much bigger clone is one base away.

V was cut by 1 base and J by 2 bases, with 9 bases left in between. Germline V CDR1 and CDR2: SGHTA, FQGNSA. This CDR3 has 14 residues. As for the cDNA, it was generated by 5'RACE with 10-nucleotide random UMIs. The yield of each sequencing run was over 200 million TCR-beta sequences from 15-18 subjects. TCRdb redid the calling of the 5' RACE reads with MiXCR, one entry per CDR3 protein. The repertoire holds 93,000 or so distinct CDR3 sequences, roughly a tenth seen once, with around 3.1% in the top ten. Time point specified: longitudinal time-point 3. The clonotype comes from a female donor with HTLV-1-associated myelopathy (HAM/TSP). The chain is built from TRBV7-2 and TRBJ2-7, with D possibly TRBD2 on 6 matching bases. The sequenced sample consisted of PBMCs. The CDR3 reads CASSLGGVPYEQYF. Here the CDR3 DNA reads TGTGCCAGCAGCTTAGGGGGGGTCCCCTACGAGCAGTACTTC.